Below, 11 T cell receptor beta chains from the same sample are listed, as sequenced in a study of shared clonotypes between healthy human individuals (dated by TCRdb to about 2020). Libraries came from the immunoSEQ multiplex PCR assay. This is the immuneACCESS table as TCRdb keeps it, with only in-frame sequences that have V and J called. A part of the clones is gone; compared with another copy, unresolved V genes explain less than half, and the rest is unexplained. The sample includes 2 million to 2.5 million clones, with 85% to 95% observed a single time. Of the sample, more than 0.1% is held by the ten largest clones. The sample comprised naive CD4+ T cells sorted from blood. The cell subset or site label on this specimen signifies: CD45RA+ positively selected. Receptors originate from a man between 18 and 35 years old in good health.

As concerns this clone: Just one base apart from a much larger clone, this may be a read error. The chain carries TRBV6-5 and TRBJ1-5, with 7 bases lining up with TRBD1. The trim removed 0 bases at V and 4 bases at J, leaving 3 bases unmatched. The V gene's germline CDR1 is MNHEY and CDR2 SVGAGI. This CDR3 is 15 amino acids long. CDR3 loop: CASSYSRDRNQPQHF. The CDR3 bases are TGTGCCAGCAGTTACTCCCGGGACAGAAATCAGCCCCAGCATTTT.

Concerning this clone itself: Other nucleotide sequences from this sample produce the same CDR3. The V call is TRBV6-1, the J call TRBJ1-1; D gene ambiguous. Trimming removed 7 bases from V and 5 bases from J, with 14 bases in between. This CDR3 has 13 residues. Germline V gene sequence: CDR1 MNHNS, CDR2 SASEGT. DNA of the CDR3: TGTGCCAGCACCCCTGGGGTTGGGACTGAAGCTTTCTTT. Translated: CASTPGVGTEAFF.

In DNA form, the CDR3 reads TGTGCCAGCAGCTTATACAGGGCGGATGGCTACACCTTC. Translated: CASSLYRADGYTF. This chain links TRBV7-9 with TRBJ1-2; a weak D match, TRBD1 (6 bases). V dropped 2 bases and J dropped 6 bases, with 10 bases sitting between them. The CDR3 has 13 amino acids. From germline, CDR1 is SEHNR and CDR2 FQNEAQ (reference sequence).

The chain employs TRBV2 and TRBJ1-1, with D uncertain. V was trimmed by 6 bases and J by 3 bases, leaving 11 bases between them. Germline loops: CDR1 SNHLY, CDR2 FYNNEI. The CDR3 covers 13 residues. The CDR3 sequence is CASSAAQYTEAFF. CDR3 bases: TGTGCCAGCAGCGCGGCCCAGTACACTGAAGCTTTCTTT.

The chain joins TRBV2 to TRBJ2-1; 10 bases match TRBD2. The CDR3 runs to 15 residues. Trimming at V came to 6 bases and at J to 4 bases, leaving 6 bases not matched to a gene. Looked up from germline, CDR1 is SNHLY and CDR2 is FYNNEI. CDR3 loop: CASRQLAGSYNEQFF. The CDR3 coding sequence is TGTGCCAGCAGGCAACTAGCGGGGTCATACAATGAGCAGTTCTTC.

This chain joins TRBV10-3 and TRBJ2-3, with 13 bases aligning to TRBD2. Per the germline V gene, CDR1 is ENHRY and CDR2 is SYGVKD. Trimming took 5 bases from V and 3 from J; bases not matched to a gene: 8. The CDR3 totals 17 residues. The CDR3 DNA is TGTGCCATCAGTCCCCGGACTAGCGGGAGAGGAACAGATACGCAGTATTTT. This encodes CAISPRTSGRGTDTQYF.

This clone was picked up one time. The genes are TRBV6-5 and TRBJ2-7; the match to TRBD1 covers 11 bases. The CDR3 is 15 amino acids. Per the germline V gene, CDR1 is MNHEY and CDR2 is SVGAGI. Germline trimming cut 6 bases from V and 2 bases from J; bases unmatched to any gene: 6. CDR3 loop: CASSGTGGSTYEQYF. The CDR3 coding sequence is TGTGCCAGCAGCGGGACAGGGGGTTCAACCTACGAGCAGTACTTC.

This clone was counted a single time. V and J are TRBV7-3 and TRBJ2-1; D might be TRBD2 (5 bases). The CDR3 runs 17 residues. Germline lookup yields CDR1 SGHTA and CDR2 FQGTGA. Trimming shortened V by 4 bases and J by 0 bases, and 16 bases separated the two germline ends. Written as DNA, the CDR3 is TGTGCCAGCAGCTCCTGGAGCGGCAGGAGCTCCTACAATGAGCAGTTCTTC. Protein: CASSSWSGRSSYNEQFF.

The chain uses TRBV10-1 and TRBJ1-5; D ambiguous. This CDR3 is 13 amino acids long. The V gene lost 4 bases and the J gene lost 1 base, with 5 bases spanning the gap. CDR1 and CDR2 (germline): WNHNN, SYGVQD (reference sequence). For the CDR3, the DNA is TGCGCCAGCAGTGCGACAAGCAATCAGCCCCAGCATTTT. It encodes CASSATSNQPQHF.

The rearrangement links TRBV6-5 to TRBJ2-1, with TRBD2 identical over 10 bases. CDR1 MNHEY and CDR2 SVGAGI come from the germline V gene. Trimming at V came to 8 bases and at J to 6 bases, leaving 10 bases not matched to a gene. This CDR3 is 15 amino acids long. CDR3 bases: TGTGCCAGCGGCCGACCTAGCGGGAGTTCCAATGAGCAGTTCTTC. Translation gives CASGRPSGSSNEQFF.

The rearrangement uses TRBV4-1 and TRBJ1-3; 10 nucleotides match TRBD1. The V gene's germline CDR1 is MGHRA and CDR2 YSYEKL. The CDR3 runs 18 residues. The V gene end was trimmed by 0 bases and the J gene end by 7 bases; junction bases not matched to a gene: 12. DNA for the CDR3: TGCGCCAGCAGCCAAGACGCGACAGGGGGCGCTTGGAGCAACACCATATATTTT. This sequence encodes CASSQDATGGAWSNTIYF.